This entry lists 20 T cell receptor beta chains sequenced from one sample in a study of blood T cell repertoires in COVID-19. TCRdb's table, derived via immunoSEQ multiplex PCR, lists solely in-frame clones and lacks some. The top ten hold around 0.92% of the sample, which has approximately 460,000 clones, approximately 89% seen once. Sequenced sample: peripheral blood. These receptors were taken from a man aged 18 to 35 with COVID-19, enrolled during active disease.

V gene TRBV24-1 combines with J gene TRBJ1-2; possibly TRBD1 for D (5 bases). This CDR3 contains 14 residues. V was shortened by 2 bases and J by 1 base, with 7 bases between the two germline ends. Germline lookup yields CDR1 KGHDR and CDR2 SFDVKD. In DNA form, the CDR3 reads TGTGCCACCAGTGATTCCGACAGTAACTATGGCTACACCTTC. As protein: CATSDSDSNYGYTF.

The chain couples TRBV19 to TRBJ1-3, with D possibly being TRBD1 (5 bases). Germline V CDR1 and CDR2: LNHDA, SQIVND (reference sequence). V lost 5 bases and J 0 bases, leaving 14 bases between the germline ends. CDR3 length equals 16 residues. The CDR3: CASSQRQWSSGNTIYF. DNA of the CDR3: TGTGCCAGTAGTCAGAGACAGTGGTCCTCTGGAAACACCATATATTTT.

This clone was found a few times. The V call is TRBV9, the J call TRBJ2-3; 7 nucleotides line up with TRBD2. CDR3 length: 16 amino acids. Looked up from germline, CDR1 is SGDLS and CDR2 is YYNGEE. J was trimmed by 6 bases and V by 0 bases; bases with no gene match: 10. CDR3 region: CASSVGLADHTDTQYF. CDR3 DNA sequence: TGTGCCAGCAGCGTAGGGCTAGCGGACCACACGGATACGCAGTATTTT.

This rearrangement joins TRBV28 to TRBJ1-2; 10 bases fit TRBD1. V dropped 6 bases and J dropped 6; count of bases not matched to a gene: 7. The CDR3 runs 14 residues. CDR1 and CDR2 from the germline V gene are MDHEN and SYDVKM. DNA for the CDR3: TGTGCCAGCAGACCCGCGACAGGGGGCGATGGCTACACCTTC. This sequence encodes CASRPATGGDGYTF.

This rearrangement joins TRBV25-1 to TRBJ1-5, with 7 bases matching TRBD1. The germline V gene has CDR1 MGHDK and CDR2 SYGVNS. This CDR3 contains 15 residues. The V segment lost 4 bases and the J segment 5 bases; nucleotides outside the gene matches: 8. CDR3 in DNA: TGTGCCAGCAGTGCCTTTACAGGGGTCGATCAGCCCCAGCATTTT. Translating gives CASSAFTGVDQPQHF.

This sequence joins TRBV28 and TRBJ2-5; 11 nucleotides line up with TRBD2. CDR1 is MDHEN and CDR2 is SYDVKM in the germline V gene. This CDR3 has 15 residues. The trim removed 5 bases at V and 5 bases at J, leaving 7 bases unmatched. The CDR3 sequence: CASSPIAGGGETQYF. CDR3 bases: TGTGCCAGCAGTCCGATAGCGGGAGGGGGGGAGACCCAGTACTTC.

The chain has TRBV5-4 and TRBJ2-5; 7 bases are shared with TRBD2. The CDR3 spans 15 residues. V trimming: 0 bases; J trimming: 2 bases; junction bases outside the gene matches: 4. From germline, CDR1 is SGHNT and CDR2 YYREEE (reference sequence). CDR3 in amino acids: CASSLAPGLQETQYF. The CDR3 nucleotides are TGTGCCAGCAGCTTGGCCCCGGGACTACAAGAGACCCAGTACTTC.

CDR3 sequence (DNA): TGTGCCAGCAGCCAGGACAGGGTCGGGGAAAAACTGTTTTTT. It codes for CASSQDRVGEKLFF. The genes are TRBV11-2 and TRBJ1-4; 8 nucleotides match TRBD1. In germline, CDR1 is SGHAT, CDR2 FQNNGV. The junction had 7 bases not matched to a gene; V was cut back by 5 bases and J by 8 bases. CDR3 length equals 14 residues. The whole variable domain, filled in from reference TRBV11-2 and TRBJ1-4, reads EAGVAQSPRYKIIEKRQSVAFWCNPISGHATLYWYQQILGQGPKLLIQFQNNGVVDDSQLPKDRFSAERLKGVDSTLKIQPAKLEDSAVYLCASSQDRVGEKLFFGSGTQLSVL.

The chain recombines TRBV5-6 with TRBJ2-2, with TRBD2 matching over 9 bases. The V and J ends lost 1 base and 5 bases, in that order; junction bases with no gene match: 0. This CDR3 is built from 14 residues. Germline CDR1 SGHDT, CDR2 YYEEEE. The CDR3 sequence is CASSLTSGTGELFF. CDR3 sequence (DNA): TGTGCCAGCAGCTTGACTAGCGGGACCGGGGAGCTGTTTTTT.

The rearrangement joins TRBV29-1 to TRBJ2-2; possible D gene TRBD1, 6 bases. The CDR3 is made up of 12 amino acids. CDR1 and CDR2 (germline): SQVTM, ANQGSEA. Trimming took off 4 bases at V and 4 bases at J, with 7 bases between the two ends. This CDR3 reads CSVGQVTGELFF. As DNA, the CDR3 is TGCAGCGTTGGACAGGTCACCGGGGAGCTGTTTTTT.

Concerning this clone itself: This same CDR3 is encoded by further DNA sequences in the sample. The V and J genes are TRBV7-9 and TRBJ1-1; no reliable D call. Germline V gene lookup returns CDR1 SEHNR and CDR2 FQNEAQ (reference sequence). V lost 3 bases to trimming and J lost 1 base, with 6 bases between them. The CDR3 runs 13 residues. CDR3 coding DNA: TGTGCCAGCAGCTTTTCGGGGAACACTGAAGCTTTCTTT. Amino acids: CASSFSGNTEAFF.

The rearrangement links TRBV6-2 or TRBV6-3 to TRBJ2-7; TRBD1 aligns across 7 bases. Trimming at V came to 5 bases and at J to 2 bases, leaving 0 bases not matched to a gene. In germline, CDR1 is MNHEY, CDR2 SVGEGT. The CDR3 is made up of 12 amino acids. CDR3 in amino acids: CASSGQAYEQYF. The CDR3 DNA sequence: TGTGCCAGCAGTGGACAGGCCTACGAGCAGTACTTC.

The chain links TRBV27 to TRBJ2-1; 8 bases map to TRBD2. From germline, CDR1 is MNHEY and CDR2 SMNVEV (reference sequence). The V gene end was trimmed by 6 bases and the J gene end by 2 bases; junction bases not matched to a gene: 6. This CDR3 contains 15 residues. The chain's CDR3 is CASSYSGNAYNEQFF. The CDR3 region has the DNA TGTGCCAGCAGCTATAGCGGGAATGCCTACAATGAGCAGTTCTTC.

J is TRBJ2-1 and V is TRBV10-3; TRBD1 is a possible D gene (6 bases). Between the trimmed V and J ends, which lost 4 bases and 9 bases, there was a span of 13 bases. The germline V gene encodes CDR1 ENHRY and CDR2 SYGVKD. The length of the CDR3 is 13 residues. CDR3 sequence: CAISGPGAPEQFF. The DNA of the CDR3 is TGTGCCATCAGTGGCCCAGGGGCGCCTGAGCAGTTCTTC.

The chain carries TRBV19 and TRBJ1-5, with TRBD1 matching over 7 bases. The junction had 9 bases not matched to a gene; V was cut back by 9 bases and J by 4 bases. The CDR3 has 14 residues. Germline CDR1 reads LNHDA; CDR2 reads SQIVND (reference sequence). The CDR3, as DNA: TGTGCCAGGGACAGGAGGGTGACTAATCAGCCCCAGCATTTT. Protein sequence: CARDRRVTNQPQHF.

This sequence joins TRBV1 and TRBJ1-1; TRBD1 was called by the table and not checked on the DNA. TRBV1 is recorded as a pseudogene. The CDR3 is 17 amino acids. CDR3 coding DNA: TGCACCAGCAGCCGGGGGACAGGGGTCGACTTGAACACTGAAGCTTTCTTT. It codes for CTSSRGTGVDLNTEAFF.

The rearrangement links TRBV10-2 to TRBJ2-7; 9 nucleotides agree with TRBD2. The CDR3 runs 14 residues. After removal of 7 bases from V and 2 bases from J, the junction contained 6 bases not matched to a gene. Germline V gives CDR1 WSHSY, CDR2 SAAADI. The DNA of the CDR3 is TGCGCCAGCATTTCTAGCGGGACGCCCTACGAGCAGTACTTC. Protein sequence: CASISSGTPYEQYF.

This clone was detected only a few times. The genes are TRBV24-1 and TRBJ1-5; maybe TRBD1 (6 bases). This CDR3 has 14 residues. V lost 2 bases, J lost 6 bases, and 10 bases lay in between. From germline, CDR1 is KGHDR and CDR2 SFDVKD. The chain's CDR3 is CATSDSQGSQPQHF. CDR3 DNA: TGTGCCACCAGTGATTCTCAGGGGAGTCAGCCCCAGCATTTT.

Details on this clone: Other DNA sequences within the sample encode an identical CDR3. This chain uses TRBV3-1 (or the pseudogene TRBV3-2) with TRBJ1-1; D uncertain. The CDR3 length is 14 residues. The V and J ends lost 1 base and 5 bases respectively, with 11 bases between them. CDR1 and CDR2 from the germline V gene are LGHDT and YNNKEL (reference sequence). CDR3 nucleotide sequence: TGTGCCAGCAGCCAAGCAGGCATAGGAACTGAAGCTTTCTTT. Amino acids: CASSQAGIGTEAFF.

About this clone itself: Different DNA sequences within this sample yield the same CDR3. The rearrangement uses TRBV10-3 and TRBJ2-7, with 7 bases aligning to TRBD2. V trimming: 6 bases; J trimming: 2 bases; junction bases outside the gene matches: 7. Per germline, CDR1 ENHRY and CDR2 SYGVKD. The CDR3 loop spans 14 amino acids. CDR3 DNA: TGTGCCATCAGATCTAGCGGACAAGCCTACGAGCAGTACTTC. Translation: CAIRSSGQAYEQYF.